This record covers a single T cell receptor (beta chain). What it binds is unknown. This sample is part of a study of T-cell reconstitution after alpha-beta-depleted transplantation in children. General study points: In patients about two months after transplant, alpha-beta T cells reportedly arose from several hundred expanded graft clones.

Germline CDR1 is SGHVS and CDR2 is FNYEAQ. V shed 0 bases and J shed 4 bases, with 13 bases lying between them. The CDR3 covers 15 residues. It was with unique molecular identifiers that the TCRbeta library was prepared. TCRdb analysed the PCR reads with MiXCR anew, one entry per CDR3 protein. Of about 610,000 distinct CDR3 sequences in the sample, 20% to 30% were seen once. The chain has TRBV7-6 and TRBJ2-7; a weak D match, TRBD1 (5 bases). The sequencing used PBMCs, collected before TCRalphabeta/CD19-depleted stem cell transplant. This clonotype was sampled from a boy younger than two with Wiskott-Aldrich syndrome, due to receive a stem cell transplant. CDR3 in DNA: TGTGCCAGCAGCTTAGCAATTCAGGGCGTATACGAGCAGTACTTC. It encodes CASSLAIQGVYEQYF.